This T cell receptor (beta chain) was captured by sequencing in a study of T cells in Graves' hyperthyroidism and ophthalmopathy (dated by TCRdb to between 2018 and 2021). Some background on the complete study: A discovery cohort of about a hundred patients, 43 with Graves' ophthalmopathy and approximately 57 with stable Graves' hyperthyroidism, was used to find distinguishing TCR V-J signatures. Whether ophthalmopathy could be predicted prospectively was tested in an independent validation cohort made up of approximately 19 hyperthyroidism patients plus 17 patients who later progressed to ophthalmopathy. The approximately 90 discovery patients were randomly split 7:3 into training and test sets. In addition, the study compared T-cell repertoires in thyroid tissue and in blood from six Graves' hyperthyroidism patients. After sampling, hyperthyroidism patients received methimazole starting at 30 mg daily, and ophthalmopathy patients received high-dose intravenous methylprednisolone. The paper describes TCR Vbeta CDR3 sequencing of around 130 peripheral blood samples, made up of approximately 40 ophthalmopathy patients, 70 to 80 hyperthyroidism patients and 17 progressor patients. The investigation overall reported the following: Ophthalmopathy was separated from stable hyperthyroidism by a 13 V-J signature model, with roughly 88% sensitivity and roughly 84% specificity obtained in cross-validation and 80%/75% obtained in testing. In validation, progression to ophthalmopathy was predicted by the model with 70.59% sensitivity and around 75% specificity, a median of roughly 6.4 months before onset. Blood samples also contained most of the expanded thyroid clonotypes (frequency above 0.001), which suggests that blood repertoires may reflect thyroid immune responses. Sample size was not statistically predetermined, and investigators were not blinded to group allocation.

Regarding this clonotype: Its cognate antigen has yet to be identified. Base-call qualities are not available, and no considerably larger clone is one nucleotide away.

Any patient with an uncontrolled infection, another autoimmune disease, pregnancy or lactation was excluded. Clinical symptoms, serum thyroxine and TRAb, thyroid ultrasound, and orbital computed tomography formed the basis for the diagnoses. Total RNA was extracted with Trizol reagent, and quality was checked on an Agilent 2100 Bioanalyzer. The CDR3 has 11 amino acids, counting the end cysteine and phenylalanine. The sequence is cut down to CDR3 DNA, 33 bases in frame from base 1. From the germline V gene (reference sequence), CDR1 is DFQATT and CDR2 is SNEGSKA. Here V drops 7 bases and J drops 11 bases, and the junction holds 10 bases not matched to any gene. Amplification of TCR beta CDR3 regions was carried out from RNA transcripts. The first round of RT-PCR for the TCR CDR3 was performed with the HTBI primer set and the Qiagen OneStep RT-PCR kit. Libraries were constructed in a second round of multiplex PCR, after which size selection and purification were performed. Paired-end sequencing of the libraries was performed with 100 bp reads on an Illumina HiSeq2000. In the authors' own workflow: SOAPnuke was used to process the raw data, removing reads that contained adapters or uncalled bases, had a mean Phred below 15, or lacked an exact match to the constant primer or identifier. High-quality paired reads were merged with COPE v1.2.5, and unique nucleotide sequences were defined as clonotypes. MiTCR v1.1 was used to align clonotypes to the IMGT TRBV, TRBD and TRBJ reference segments. Analysis was restricted to V-J combinations with a frequency above 0.0001, which covered 99.2% of repertoires. A TCS score was defined as the ratio between F50 (clonal expansion) and ExV (chaos), using BLOSUM62-based TCRdist between CDR3 peptides within each V-J. Welch's t-statistics and random forest reduced roughly 530 V-J features to 13, which were used in a naive Bayes classifier (R e1071). The Morisita-Horn index was used to measure how similar the thyroid and blood repertoires were. TCRdb trimmed the raw reads at Q25, called clones with MiXCR and kept productive beta chains. Rows with a matching CDR3 protein are joined into one entry that keeps the most common DNA and genes. The V and J calls shown here were made by TCRdb, not taken from the authors' results. A total of 550,000 to 700,000 distinct CDR3 sequences appear in this sample, roughly 46% of them only once. The biggest ten clones account for around a fifth of the sample.

This clonotype was obtained from an adult woman with Graves' disease, either hyperthyroidism or ophthalmopathy (not recorded which). The chain uses TRBV20-1 and TRBJ1-2; the central 7 bases match TRBD1. Sequencing was done on a sample of peripheral blood or thyroid tissue (not recorded which). The nucleotide sequence is given as TGCAGTGGCCGAGGGGGCCTTGGTTACACCTTC. It is translated as CSGRGGLGYTF.